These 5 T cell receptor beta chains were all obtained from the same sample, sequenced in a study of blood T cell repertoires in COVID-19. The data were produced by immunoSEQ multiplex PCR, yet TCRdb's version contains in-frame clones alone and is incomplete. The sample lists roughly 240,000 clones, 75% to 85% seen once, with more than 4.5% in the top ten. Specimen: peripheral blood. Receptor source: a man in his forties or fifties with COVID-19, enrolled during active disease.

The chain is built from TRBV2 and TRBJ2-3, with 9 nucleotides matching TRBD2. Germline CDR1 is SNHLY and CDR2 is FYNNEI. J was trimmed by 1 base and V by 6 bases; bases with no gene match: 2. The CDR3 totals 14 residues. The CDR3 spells CASSLAGGTDTQYF. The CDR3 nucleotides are TGTGCCAGCAGCTTAGCGGGGGGCACAGATACGCAGTATTTT.

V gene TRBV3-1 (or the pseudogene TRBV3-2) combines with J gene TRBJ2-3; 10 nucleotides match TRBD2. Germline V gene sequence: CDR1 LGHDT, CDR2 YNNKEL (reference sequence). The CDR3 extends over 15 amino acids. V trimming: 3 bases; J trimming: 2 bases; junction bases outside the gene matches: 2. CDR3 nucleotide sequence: TGTGCCAGCAGCCATCTAGCGGGGGTCACAGATACGCAGTATTTT. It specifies CASSHLAGVTDTQYF.

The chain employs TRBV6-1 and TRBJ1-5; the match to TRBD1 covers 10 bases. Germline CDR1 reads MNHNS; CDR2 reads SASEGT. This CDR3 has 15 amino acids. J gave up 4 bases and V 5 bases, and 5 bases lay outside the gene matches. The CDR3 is CASSPGTGDNQPQHF. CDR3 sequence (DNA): TGTGCCAGCAGTCCCGGGACAGGGGATAATCAGCCCCAGCATTTT.

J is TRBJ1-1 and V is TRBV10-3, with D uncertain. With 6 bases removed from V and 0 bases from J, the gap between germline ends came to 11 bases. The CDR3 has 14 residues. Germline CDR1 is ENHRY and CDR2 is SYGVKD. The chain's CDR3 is CAISKSSVNTEAFF. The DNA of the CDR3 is TGTGCCATCAGCAAATCCAGTGTGAACACTGAAGCTTTCTTT.

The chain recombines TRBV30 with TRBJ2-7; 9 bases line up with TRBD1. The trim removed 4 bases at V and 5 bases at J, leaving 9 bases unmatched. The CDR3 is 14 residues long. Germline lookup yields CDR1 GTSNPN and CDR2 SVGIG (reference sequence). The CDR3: CAWKRDRVENEQYF. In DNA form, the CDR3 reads TGTGCCTGGAAGAGGGACAGGGTTGAAAACGAGCAGTACTTC.